The clone carrying this T cell receptor beta chain came up a few times. Together with a sample-barcoded 5' primer, a J-beta primer mix was included in a second PCR lasting roughly 6 to 12 cycles. Any given sample supplied a minimum of 2.5 million CDR3-containing paired-end reads. Each CDR3 protein is one row after TCRdb ran MiXCR on the 5' RACE reads. This sample has roughly 1,000,000 distinct CDR3 sequences, with under 30% found just once. These data come from a study of blood T cells in healthy people across ages. The CDR3 is made up of 16 amino acids. The V end lost 1 base, the J end lost 4 bases, and 16 bases lay between the germline ends. CDR1 LGHDT and CDR2 YNNKEL come from the germline V gene (reference sequence). A minimum of 5 micrograms of total RNA was extracted per sample. These data also formed part of another study, on T cells of mothers and their children.

The chain is built from TRBV3-1 and TRBJ1-2, with D possibly matching TRBD1 (5 bases). The sequenced sample was blood. The clonotype originates from a girl aged 2-10 years in good health. The CDR3 DNA is TGTGCCAGCAGCCAAGCGAATGCCCGGGACCTCTATGGCTACACCTTC. Residues: CASSQANARDLYGYTF.